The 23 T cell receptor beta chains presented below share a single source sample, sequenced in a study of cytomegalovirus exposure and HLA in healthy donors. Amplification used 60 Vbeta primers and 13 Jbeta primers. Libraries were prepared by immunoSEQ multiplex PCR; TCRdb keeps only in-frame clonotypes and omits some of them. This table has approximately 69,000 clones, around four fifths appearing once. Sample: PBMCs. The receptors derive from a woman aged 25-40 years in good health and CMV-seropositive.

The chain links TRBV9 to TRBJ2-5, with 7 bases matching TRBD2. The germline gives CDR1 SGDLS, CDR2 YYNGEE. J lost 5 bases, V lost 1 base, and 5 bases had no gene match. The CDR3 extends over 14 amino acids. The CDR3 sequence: CASSVNQGGETQYF. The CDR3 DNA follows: TGTGCCAGCAGCGTAAATCAGGGAGGGGAGACCCAGTACTTC. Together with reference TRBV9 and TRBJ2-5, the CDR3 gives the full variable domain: DSGVTQTPKHLITATGQRVTLRCSPRSGDLSVYWYQQSLDQGLQFLIQYYNGEERAKGNILERFSAQQFPDLHSELNLSSLELGDSALYFCASSVNQGGETQYFGPGTRLLVL.

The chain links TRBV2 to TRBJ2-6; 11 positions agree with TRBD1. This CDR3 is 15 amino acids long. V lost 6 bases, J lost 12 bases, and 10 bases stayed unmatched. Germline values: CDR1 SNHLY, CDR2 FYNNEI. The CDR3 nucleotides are TGTGCCAGCAGCGCCGGGACAGGGGGAGTCAGCGTCCTGACTTTC. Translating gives CASSAGTGGVSVLTF.

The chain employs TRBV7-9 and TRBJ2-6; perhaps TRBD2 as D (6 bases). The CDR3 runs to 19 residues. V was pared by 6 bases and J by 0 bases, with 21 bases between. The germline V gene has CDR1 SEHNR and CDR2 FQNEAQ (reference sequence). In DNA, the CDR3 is TGTGCCAGCAGTTACCGCCCCGGGACTCCTATCTCTGGGGCCAACGTCCTGACTTTC. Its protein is CASSYRPGTPISGANVLTF.

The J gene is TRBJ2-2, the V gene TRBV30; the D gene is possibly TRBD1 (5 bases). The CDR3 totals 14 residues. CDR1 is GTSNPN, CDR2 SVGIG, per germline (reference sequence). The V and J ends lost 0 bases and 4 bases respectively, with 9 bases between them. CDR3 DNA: TGTGCCTGGAGTGTCCACAGGATCACCGGGGAGCTGTTTTTT. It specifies CAWSVHRITGELFF.

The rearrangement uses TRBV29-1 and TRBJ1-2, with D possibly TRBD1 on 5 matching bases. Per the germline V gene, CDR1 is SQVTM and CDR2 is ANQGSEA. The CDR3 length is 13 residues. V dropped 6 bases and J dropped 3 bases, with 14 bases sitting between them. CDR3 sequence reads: CSVSGLSHYGYTF. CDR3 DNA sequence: TGCAGCGTCTCGGGACTCTCCCACTATGGCTACACCTTC. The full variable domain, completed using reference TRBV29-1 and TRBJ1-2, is SAVISQKPSRDICQRGTSLTIQCQVDSQVTMMFWYRQQPGQSLTLIATANQGSEATYESGFVIDKFPISRPNLTFSTLTVSNMSPEDSSIYLCSVSGLSHYGYTFGSGTRLTVV.

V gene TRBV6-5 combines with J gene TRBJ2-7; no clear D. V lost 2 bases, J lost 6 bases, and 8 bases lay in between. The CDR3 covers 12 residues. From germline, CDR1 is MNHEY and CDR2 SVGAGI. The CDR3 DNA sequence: TGTGCCAGCAGTTACGCCCGCGGCGAGCAGTACTTC. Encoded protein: CASSYARGEQYF.

The CDR3 DNA sequence: TGTGCCTGGAGTGTAAGTCCCACCGGGACTAGCGGGATGGGTAATGAGCAGTTCTTC. Translating it yields CAWSVSPTGTSGMGNEQFF. The chain has TRBV30 and TRBJ2-1; 13 nucleotides align to TRBD2. V shed 0 bases, J shed 7 bases, and the junction held 15 bases outside the gene matches. Looked up from germline, CDR1 is GTSNPN and CDR2 is SVGIG (reference sequence). The CDR3 covers 19 residues.

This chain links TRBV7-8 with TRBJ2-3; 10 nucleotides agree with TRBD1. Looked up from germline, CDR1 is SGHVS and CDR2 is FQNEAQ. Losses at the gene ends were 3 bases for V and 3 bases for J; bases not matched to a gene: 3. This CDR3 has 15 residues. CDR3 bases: TGTGCCAGCAGCTTGGACAGGGGGTATACAGATACGCAGTATTTT. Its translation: CASSLDRGYTDTQYF. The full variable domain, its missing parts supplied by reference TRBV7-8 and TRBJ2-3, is GAGVSQSPRYKVAKRGQDVALRCDPISGHVSLFWYQQALGQGPEFLTYFQNEAQLDKSGLPSDRFFAERPEGSVSTLKIQRTQQEDSAVYLCASSLDRGYTDTQYFGPGTRLTVL.

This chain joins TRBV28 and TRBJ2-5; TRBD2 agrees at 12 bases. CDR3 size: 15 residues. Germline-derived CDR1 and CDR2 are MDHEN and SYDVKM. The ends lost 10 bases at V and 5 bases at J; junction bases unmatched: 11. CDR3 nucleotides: TGTGCCACCTGGACTAGCGGGACGGGGGTGGAGACCCAGTACTTC. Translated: CATWTSGTGVETQYF.

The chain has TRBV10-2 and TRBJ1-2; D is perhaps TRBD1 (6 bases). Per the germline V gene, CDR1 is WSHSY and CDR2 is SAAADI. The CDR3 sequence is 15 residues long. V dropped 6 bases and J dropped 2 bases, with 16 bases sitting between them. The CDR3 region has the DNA TGCGCCAGCAGCGAACACAGGGAAGGGAACTATGGCTACACCTTC. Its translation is CASSEHREGNYGYTF.

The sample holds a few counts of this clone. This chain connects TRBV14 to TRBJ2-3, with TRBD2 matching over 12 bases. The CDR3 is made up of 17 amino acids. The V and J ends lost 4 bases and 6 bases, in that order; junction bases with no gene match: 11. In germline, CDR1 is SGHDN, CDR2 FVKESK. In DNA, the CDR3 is TGTGCCAGCAGCCTCTGGGAGGGACTAGCGGGTATGGATACGCAGTATTTT. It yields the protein CASSLWEGLAGMDTQYF.

CDR3 loop: CASSFSDQPQHF. The CDR3 DNA reads as TGTGCCAGCAGCTTCTCAGATCAGCCCCAGCATTTT. The gene calls are TRBV7-9 and TRBJ1-5, with unresolved D. The V gene lost 3 bases and the J gene lost 5 bases, with 5 bases spanning the gap. This CDR3 has 12 residues. CDR1 and CDR2 (germline): SEHNR, FQNEAQ (reference sequence).

The CDR3 sequence is CASSLTREKLFF. Here the CDR3 DNA reads TGTGCCAGCAGTCTTACCCGGGAAAAACTGTTTTTT. The J gene is TRBJ1-4, the V gene TRBV6-6; D unresolved. The germline gives CDR1 MNHNY, CDR2 SVGAGI (reference sequence). This CDR3 spans 12 amino acids. Trimming shortened V by 5 bases and J by 8 bases, and 9 bases separated the two germline ends.

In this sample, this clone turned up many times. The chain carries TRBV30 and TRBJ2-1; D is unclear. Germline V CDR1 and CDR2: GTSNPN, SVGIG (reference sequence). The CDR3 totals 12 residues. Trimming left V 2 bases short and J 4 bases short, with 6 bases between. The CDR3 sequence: CAWSPNYNEQFF. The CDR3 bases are TGTGCCTGGAGTCCTAATTACAATGAGCAGTTCTTC.

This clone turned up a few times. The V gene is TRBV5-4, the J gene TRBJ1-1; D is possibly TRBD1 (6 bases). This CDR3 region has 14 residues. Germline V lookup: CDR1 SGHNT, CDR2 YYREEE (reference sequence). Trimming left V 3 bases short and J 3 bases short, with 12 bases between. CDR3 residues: CASSSTGGYTEAFF. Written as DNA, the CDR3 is TGTGCCAGCAGCTCGACAGGAGGCTACACTGAAGCTTTCTTT.

The CDR3 region is CASTSGQRAFF. Written as DNA, the CDR3 is TGTGCCAGCACATCAGGGCAACGAGCTTTCTTT. This chain links TRBV28 with TRBJ1-1, with D possibly matching TRBD1 (5 bases). Trimming stripped 7 bases from V and 10 bases from J, with 13 bases between. The CDR3 runs 11 residues. Germline lookup yields CDR1 MDHEN and CDR2 SYDVKM.

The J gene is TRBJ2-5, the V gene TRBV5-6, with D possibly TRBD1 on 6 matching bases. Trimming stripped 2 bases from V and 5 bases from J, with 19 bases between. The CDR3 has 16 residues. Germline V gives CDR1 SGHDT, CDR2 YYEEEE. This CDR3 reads CASSLITGTPGETQYF. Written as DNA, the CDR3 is TGTGCCAGCAGCTTAATCACAGGGACCCCAGGCGAGACCCAGTACTTC.

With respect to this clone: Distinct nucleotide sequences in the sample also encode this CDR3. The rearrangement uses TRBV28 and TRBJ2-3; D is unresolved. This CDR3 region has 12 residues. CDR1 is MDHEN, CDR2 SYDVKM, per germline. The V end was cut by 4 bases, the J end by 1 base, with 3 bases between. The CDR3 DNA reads TGTGCCAGCAGTTCTGGCACAGATACGCAGTATTTT. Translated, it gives CASSSGTDTQYF.

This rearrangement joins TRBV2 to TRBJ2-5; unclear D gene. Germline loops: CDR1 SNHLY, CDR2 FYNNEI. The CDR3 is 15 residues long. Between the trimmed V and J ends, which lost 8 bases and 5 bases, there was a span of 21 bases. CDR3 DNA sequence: TGTGCCAGCGGTCCCCCGGCTAGTTCTGAGGAGACCCAGTACTTC. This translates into CASGPPASSEETQYF.

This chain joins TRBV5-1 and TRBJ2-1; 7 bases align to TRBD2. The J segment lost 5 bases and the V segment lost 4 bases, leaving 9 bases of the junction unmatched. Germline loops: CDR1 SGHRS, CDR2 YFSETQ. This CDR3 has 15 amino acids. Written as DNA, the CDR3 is TGCGCCAGCAGCCTAGGGGCTAGCGGCAACAATGAGCAGTTCTTC. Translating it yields CASSLGASGNNEQFF. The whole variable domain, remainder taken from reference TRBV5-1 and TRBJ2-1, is KAGVTQTPRYLIKTRGQQVTLSCSPISGHRSVSWYQQTPGQGLQFLFEYFSETQRNKGNFPGRFSGRQFSNSRSEMNVSTLELGDSALYLCASSLGASGNNEQFFGPGTRLTVL.

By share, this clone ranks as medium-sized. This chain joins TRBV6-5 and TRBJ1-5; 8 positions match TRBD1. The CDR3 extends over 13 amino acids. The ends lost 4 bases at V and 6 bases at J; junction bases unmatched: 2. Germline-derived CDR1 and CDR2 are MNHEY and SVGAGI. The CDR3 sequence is CASSLQGGQPQHF. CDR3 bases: TGTGCCAGCAGTTTACAGGGGGGTCAGCCCCAGCATTTT.

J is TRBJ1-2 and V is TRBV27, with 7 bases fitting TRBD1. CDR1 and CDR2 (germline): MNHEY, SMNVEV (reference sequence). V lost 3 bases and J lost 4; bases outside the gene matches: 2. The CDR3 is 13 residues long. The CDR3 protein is CASSLTGTYGYTF. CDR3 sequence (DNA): TGTGCCAGCAGTTTGACAGGGACCTATGGCTACACCTTC.

In DNA form, the CDR3 reads TGTGCCAGCTCACCAAACAGGGATATCTATGGCTACACCTTC. It encodes CASSPNRDIYGYTF. V is TRBV18 and J is TRBJ1-2, with D perhaps matching TRBD1 (6 bases). This CDR3 has 14 amino acids. CDR1 and CDR2 (germline): KGHSH, LQKENI. V lost 2 bases to trimming and J lost 4 bases, with 11 bases between them.